Listed below are T cell receptor beta chains from one sample, sequenced in a study of T cells in Graves' hyperthyroidism and ophthalmopathy. TCRdb reprocessed the multiplex PCR reads with MiXCR, giving one entry per CDR3 protein. The sample yields 350,000 or so distinct CDR3 sequences, around 18% seen once. Sequencing was performed on blood. Receptor source: a woman in her thirties or forties with Graves' ophthalmopathy. The CDR3 runs from the conserved cysteine through the conserved F or W. D genes are given only for firm matches. Clone size is stated in some rows and not others, as once, few, many or a class when expanded.

>many|TRBJ2-7|15|TRBV27|TRBD2
CASSYQAGGPFEQYF
TGTGCCAGCAGTTACCAAGCGGGAGGGCCTTTTGAGCAGTACTTC
>many|TRBJ1-1|13|TRBV5-1|TRBD1
CASSFRGPTEAFF
TGCGCCAGCAGCTTCAGGGGGCCCACTGAAGCTTTCTTT
>few|TRBJ1-3|14|TRBV28|-
CASSFASLGNTIYF
TGTGCCAGCAGTTTCGCATCCTTAGGAAACACCATATATTTT
>many|TRBJ1-2|13|TRBV11-2|-
CASSLERVAGYTF
TGTGCCAGCAGCTTAGAGAGGGTGGCTGGCTACACCTTC
>many|TRBJ2-2|13|TRBV12-3/TRBV12-4|TRBD1
CASSGGTGWELFF
TGTGCCAGCAGTGGCGGGACAGGGTGGGAGCTGTTTTTT
>many|TRBJ2-2|14|TRBV4-3|-
CASSQVGGTGELFF
TGCGCCAGCAGCCAAGTAGGGGGCACCGGGGAGCTGTTTTTT
>many|TRBJ1-2|12|TRBV10-3|TRBD1
CAISLDRGDYTF
TGTGCCATCAGTTTGGACAGGGGTGACTACACCTTC
>many|TRBJ2-7|17|TRBV6-2/TRBV6-3|TRBD2
CASSYVGRAGPSYEQYF
TGTGCCAGCAGTTATGTAGGGAGAGCGGGGCCGTCCTACGAGCAGTACTTC
>many|TRBJ2-7|14|TRBV16|-
CASSQAGSTYEQYF
TGTGCCAGCAGCCAAGCCGGATCTACCTACGAGCAGTACTTC
>few|TRBJ2-7|17|TRBV4-1|TRBD1
CASSQLTTGAPSYEQYF
TGCGCCAGCAGCCAACTGACCACAGGGGCCCCCTCCTACGAGCAGTACTTC
>many|TRBJ2-5|17|TRBV2|TRBD2
CASSEGASGRAVETQYF
TGTGCCAGCAGTGAAGGGGCTAGCGGGAGGGCCGTAGAGACCCAGTACTTC
>many|TRBJ1-5|14|TRBV19|TRBD1
CASRLQGPNQPQHF
TGTGCCAGTAGACTACAGGGGCCCAATCAGCCCCAGCATTTT
>many|TRBJ2-2|15|TRBV12-3/TRBV12-4|-
CASSTNMRIPGELFF
TGTGCCAGCAGTACAAATATGCGTATCCCCGGGGAGCTGTTTTTT
>many|TRBJ2-7|14|TRBV11-2|-
CASSGKLFIYEQYF
TGTGCCAGCAGCGGAAAATTGTTTATCTACGAGCAGTACTTC
>-|TRBJ1-1|14|TRBV28|TRBD1
CASSPGRGYPEAFF
TGTGCCAGCAGTCCCGGCAGGGGGTACCCTGAAGCTTTCTTT
>many|TRBJ1-2|15|TRBV29-1|TRBD1
CSVGTGGADTYGYTF
TGCAGCGTTGGGACAGGGGGCGCGGATACCTATGGCTACACCTTC
>-|TRBJ2-5|16|TRBV6-5|-
CASSYGSRTLAQTQYF
TGTGCCAGCAGTTACGGCTCGAGAACGTTGGCACAGACCCAGTACTTC
>many|TRBJ2-5|16|TRBV2|TRBD2
CASRSPVSGRGETQYF
TGTGCCAGCAGGTCGCCCGTTAGCGGGAGAGGAGAGACCCAGTACTTC
>many|TRBJ2-5|12|TRBV28|-
CASSPLAGTPYF
TGTGCCAGCAGTCCCCTCGCCGGGACTCCATACTTC
>many|TRBJ2-7|14|TRBV7-2|-
CASSLGGSAYEQYF
TGTGCCAGCAGCCTCGGGGGCAGCGCCTACGAGCAGTACTTC
>many|TRBJ2-7|13|TRBV29-1|TRBD2
CSVDSGNSYEQYF
TGCAGCGTTGACAGCGGGAACTCCTACGAGCAGTACTTC
>many|TRBJ2-7|18|TRBV28|TRBD1
CASSLPPIPGQVSYEQYF
TGTGCCAGCAGTTTACCCCCAATACCGGGACAGGTGTCCTACGAGCAGTACTTC
>-|TRBJ2-7|14|TRBV7-2|-
CASSFSKGAYEQYF
TGTGCCAGCAGCTTTTCGAAGGGGGCCTACGAGCAGTACTTC
>many|TRBJ2-4|14|TRBV7-2|TRBD2
CASSSIWGGNIQYF
TGTGCCAGCAGCTCAATCTGGGGGGGGAACATTCAGTACTTC
>many|TRBJ1-2|13|TRBV10-2|-
CASSDRGMNGYTF
TGCGCCAGCAGTGATAGGGGGATGAATGGCTACACCTTC
>few|TRBJ2-5|14|TRBV30|-
CAWTERGAQETQYF
TGTGCCTGGACCGAGAGAGGGGCGCAAGAGACCCAGTACTTC
>many|TRBJ2-2|11|TRBV6-1|-
CASRESGELFF
TGTGCCAGCAGGGAATCCGGGGAGCTGTTTTTT